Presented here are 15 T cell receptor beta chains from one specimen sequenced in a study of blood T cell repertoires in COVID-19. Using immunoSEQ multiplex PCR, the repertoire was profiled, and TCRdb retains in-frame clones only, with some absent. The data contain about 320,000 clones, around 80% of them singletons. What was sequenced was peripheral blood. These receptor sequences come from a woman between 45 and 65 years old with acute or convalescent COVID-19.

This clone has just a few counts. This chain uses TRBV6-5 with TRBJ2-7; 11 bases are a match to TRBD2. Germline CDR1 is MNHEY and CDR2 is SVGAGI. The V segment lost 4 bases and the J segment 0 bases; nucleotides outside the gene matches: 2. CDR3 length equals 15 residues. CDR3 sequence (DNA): TGTGCCAGCAGTTTGACTAGCGGGACCTCCTACGAGCAGTACTTC. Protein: CASSLTSGTSYEQYF.

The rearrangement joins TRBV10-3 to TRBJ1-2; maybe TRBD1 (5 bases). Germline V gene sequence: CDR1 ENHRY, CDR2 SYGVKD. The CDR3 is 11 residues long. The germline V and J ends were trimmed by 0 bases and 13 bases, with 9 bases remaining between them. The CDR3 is CAISESWTSTF. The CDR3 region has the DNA TGTGCCATCAGTGAGTCCTGGACATCCACCTTC.

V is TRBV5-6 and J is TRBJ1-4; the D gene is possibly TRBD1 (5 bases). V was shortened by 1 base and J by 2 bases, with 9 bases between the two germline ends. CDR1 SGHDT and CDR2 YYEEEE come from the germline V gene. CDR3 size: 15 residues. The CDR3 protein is CASSLFGGTNEKLFF. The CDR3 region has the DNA TGTGCCAGCAGCTTGTTCGGGGGTACTAATGAAAAACTGTTTTTT.

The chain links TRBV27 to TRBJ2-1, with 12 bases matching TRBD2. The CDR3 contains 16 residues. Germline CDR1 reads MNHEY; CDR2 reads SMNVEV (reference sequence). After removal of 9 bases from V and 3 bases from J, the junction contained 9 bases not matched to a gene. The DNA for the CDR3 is TGTGCCAGTCGTGGACTAGCGGGGACTATCTACAATGAGCAGTTCTTC. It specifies CASRGLAGTIYNEQFF.

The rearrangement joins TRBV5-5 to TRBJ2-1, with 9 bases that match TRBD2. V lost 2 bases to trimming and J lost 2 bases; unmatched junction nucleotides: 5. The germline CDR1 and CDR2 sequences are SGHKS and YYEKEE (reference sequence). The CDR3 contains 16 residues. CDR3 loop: CASSFRAGGTYNEQFF. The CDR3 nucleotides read TGTGCCAGCAGCTTTAGAGCGGGGGGCACCTACAATGAGCAGTTCTTC.

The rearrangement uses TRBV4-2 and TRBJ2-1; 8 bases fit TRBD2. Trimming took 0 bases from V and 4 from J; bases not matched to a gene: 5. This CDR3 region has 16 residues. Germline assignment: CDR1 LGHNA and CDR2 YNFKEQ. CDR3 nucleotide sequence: TGTGCCAGCAGCCAAGATAGCGGGACTGCTTACAATGAGCAGTTCTTC. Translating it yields CASSQDSGTAYNEQFF.

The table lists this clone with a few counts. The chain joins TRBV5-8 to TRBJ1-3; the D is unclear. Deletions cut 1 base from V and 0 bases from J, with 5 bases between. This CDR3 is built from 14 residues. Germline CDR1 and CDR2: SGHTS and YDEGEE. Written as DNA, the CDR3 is TGTGCCAGCAGCTTGCCTAACTCTGGAAACACCATATATTTT. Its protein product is CASSLPNSGNTIYF.

DNA of the CDR3: TGTGCCAGCAGCACTGGACAGGCGCGCTACACCTTC. This codes for CASSTGQARYTF. V usage is TRBV7-2 and J usage is TRBJ1-2, with 7 bases lining up with TRBD1. Looked up from germline, CDR1 is SGHTA and CDR2 is FQGNSA. Losses at the gene ends were 5 bases for V and 9 bases for J; bases not matched to a gene: 6. CDR3 length equals 12 residues.

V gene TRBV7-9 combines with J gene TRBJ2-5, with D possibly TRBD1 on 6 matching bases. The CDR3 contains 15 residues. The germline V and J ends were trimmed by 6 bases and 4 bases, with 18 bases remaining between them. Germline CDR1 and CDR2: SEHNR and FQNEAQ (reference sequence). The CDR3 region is CASRYQGIPSETQYF. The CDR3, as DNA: TGTGCCAGCAGATACCAGGGGATCCCTTCAGAGACCCAGTACTTC. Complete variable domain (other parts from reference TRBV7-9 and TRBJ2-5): DTGVSQNPRHKITKRGQNVTFRCDPISEHNRLYWYRQTLGQGPEFLTYFQNEAQLEKSRLLSDRFSAERPKGSFSTLEIQRTEQGDSAMYLCASRYQGIPSETQYFGPGTRLLVL.

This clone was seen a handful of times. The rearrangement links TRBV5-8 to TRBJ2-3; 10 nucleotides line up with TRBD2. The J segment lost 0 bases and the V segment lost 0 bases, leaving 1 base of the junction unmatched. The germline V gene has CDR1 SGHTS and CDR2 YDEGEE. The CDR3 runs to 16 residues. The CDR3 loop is CASSLGTSGSTDTQYF. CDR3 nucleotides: TGTGCCAGCAGCTTGGGGACTAGCGGTAGCACAGATACGCAGTATTTT. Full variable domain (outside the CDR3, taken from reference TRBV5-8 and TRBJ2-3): EAGVTQSPTHLIKTRGQQATLRCSPISGHTSVYWYQQALGLGLQFLLWYDEGEERNRGNFPPRFSGRQFPNYSSELNVNALELEDSALYLCASSLGTSGSTDTQYFGPGTRLTVL.

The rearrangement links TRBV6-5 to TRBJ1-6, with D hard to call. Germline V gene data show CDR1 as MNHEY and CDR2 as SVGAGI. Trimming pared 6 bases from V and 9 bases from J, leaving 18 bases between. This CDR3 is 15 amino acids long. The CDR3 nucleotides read TGTGCCAGCAGACTACCGGAGGACCGGAGTTCACCCCTCCACTTT. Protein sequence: CASRLPEDRSSPLHF.

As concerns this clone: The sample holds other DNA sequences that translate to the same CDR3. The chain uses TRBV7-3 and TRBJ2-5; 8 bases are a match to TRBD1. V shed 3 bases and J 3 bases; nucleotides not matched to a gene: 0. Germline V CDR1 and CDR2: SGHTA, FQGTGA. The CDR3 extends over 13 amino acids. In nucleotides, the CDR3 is TGTGCCAGCAGCTTGACAGGGGAAGAGACCCAGTACTTC. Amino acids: CASSLTGEETQYF.

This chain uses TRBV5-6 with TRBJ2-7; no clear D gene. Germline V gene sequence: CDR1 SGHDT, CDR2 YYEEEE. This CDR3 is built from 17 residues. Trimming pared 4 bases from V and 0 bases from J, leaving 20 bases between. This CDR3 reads CASSPLFGAKSSYEQYF. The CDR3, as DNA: TGTGCCAGCAGCCCCCTTTTCGGAGCCAAGTCCTCCTACGAGCAGTACTTC.

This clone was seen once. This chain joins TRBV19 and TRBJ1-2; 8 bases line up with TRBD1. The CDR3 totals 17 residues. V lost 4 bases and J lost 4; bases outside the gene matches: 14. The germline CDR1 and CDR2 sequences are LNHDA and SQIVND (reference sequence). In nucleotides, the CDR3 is TGTGCCAGTAGTACCTTCTCAGGGGGCGTAGGAGGCTATGGCTACACCTTC. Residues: CASSTFSGGVGGYGYTF.

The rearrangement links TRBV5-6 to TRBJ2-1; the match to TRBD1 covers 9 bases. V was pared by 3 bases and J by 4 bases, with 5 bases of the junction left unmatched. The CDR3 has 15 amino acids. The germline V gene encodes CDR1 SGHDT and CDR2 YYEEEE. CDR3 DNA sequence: TGTGCCAGCAGCTCGATAGACAGGGGGTACAATGAGCAGTTCTTC. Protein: CASSSIDRGYNEQFF.